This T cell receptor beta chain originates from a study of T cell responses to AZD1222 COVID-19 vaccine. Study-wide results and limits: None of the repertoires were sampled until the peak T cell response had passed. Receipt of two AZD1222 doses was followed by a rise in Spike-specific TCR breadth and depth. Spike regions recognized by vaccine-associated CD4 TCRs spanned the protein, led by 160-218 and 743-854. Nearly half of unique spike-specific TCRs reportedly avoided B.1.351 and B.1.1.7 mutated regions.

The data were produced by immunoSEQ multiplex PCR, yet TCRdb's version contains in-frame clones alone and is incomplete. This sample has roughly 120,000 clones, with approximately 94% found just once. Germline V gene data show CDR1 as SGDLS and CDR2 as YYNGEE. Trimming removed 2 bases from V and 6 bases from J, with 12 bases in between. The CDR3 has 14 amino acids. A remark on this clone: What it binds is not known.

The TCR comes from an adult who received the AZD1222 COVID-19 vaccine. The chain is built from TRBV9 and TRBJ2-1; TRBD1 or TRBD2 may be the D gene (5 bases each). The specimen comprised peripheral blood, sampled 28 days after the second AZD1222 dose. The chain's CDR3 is CASSVGGRRNEQFF. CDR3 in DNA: TGTGCCAGCAGCGTTGGGGGAAGGCGCAATGAGCAGTTCTTC.